A selection of T cell receptor beta chains follows, all from one sample in a study of cytomegalovirus exposure and HLA in healthy donors. The protocol was immunoSEQ multiplex PCR, while the TCRdb copy is restricted to in-frame clones and leaves out a portion. The table lists 150,000 to 200,000 clones, roughly 78% of them singletons, with around 1.9% in the top ten. The sample comprised PBMCs. All receptors come from a woman between 25 and 40 years old in good health and CMV-seronegative. Each CDR3 is given with its conserved first and last residue. A D gene is named only where the DNA matches it firmly. Part of the rows lack a size; the others show once, few, many or a class for expanded clones.

J gene,clone size,V gene,D gene,CDR3 protein,CDR3 DNA
TRBJ1-4,NA,TRBV29-1,NA,CSVESGNEKLFF,TGCAGCGTTGAATCGGGGAATGAAAAACTGTTTTTT
TRBJ2-2,NA,TRBV7-6,NA,CASSFSGSANTGELFF,TGTGCCAGCAGCTTTTCGGGGAGCGCGAACACCGGGGAGCTGTTTTTT
TRBJ2-7,NA,TRBV7-7,TRBD1,CASSLRTGAYEQYF,TGTGCCAGCAGCTTGCGGACAGGAGCCTACGAGCAGTACTTC
TRBJ2-7,NA,TRBV23-1,NA,CASSQPLQGDPYF,TGCGCCAGCAGTCAACCGCTACAGGGAGATCCGTACTTC
TRBJ2-7,NA,TRBV7-2,TRBD2,CASSLASLAGGRYF,TGTGCCAGCAGCTTAGCTAGCCTAGCGGGGGGGCGGTACTTC
TRBJ2-1,NA,TRBV7-2,NA,CASSLLSGAAYNEQFF,TGTGCCAGCAGCTTACTCTCTGGGGCAGCTTACAATGAGCAGTTCTTC
TRBJ1-2,NA,TRBV6-1,TRBD1,CASSGTGSLGGYTF,TGTGCCAGCAGTGGGACAGGGAGCTTGGGGGGCTACACCTTC
TRBJ2-7,NA,TRBV13,TRBD1,CASSSRLTGSAYEQYF,TGTGCCAGCAGCTCACGATTGACAGGGTCGGCCTACGAGCAGTACTTC
TRBJ1-5,NA,TRBV5-1,NA,CASSLPLGHRRNQPQHF,TGCGCCAGCAGCTTACCCCTCGGACATCGGCGCAATCAGCCCCAGCATTTT
TRBJ1-5,NA,TRBV6-1,NA,CASSDGINQPQHF,TGTGCCAGCAGTGACGGTATCAATCAGCCCCAGCATTTT
TRBJ2-1,NA,TRBV29-1,TRBD2,CSATSGAESSEQFF,TGCAGCGCGACTAGCGGGGCCGAATCCAGTGAGCAGTTCTTC
TRBJ2-7,NA,TRBV6-1,TRBD2,CASSAAGAGGLNEQYF,TGTGCCAGCAGTGCAGCGGGAGCGGGGGGGCTCAACGAGCAGTACTTC
TRBJ1-1,NA,TRBV6-1,NA,CASSEVGQNTEAFF,TGTGCCAGCAGTGAAGTTGGGCAGAACACTGAAGCTTTCTTT
TRBJ1-6,few,TRBV30,NA,CAWRIRQVLFSYNSPLHF,TGTGCCTGGAGAATCCGACAGGTGCTCTTCTCCTATAATTCACCCCTCCACTTT
TRBJ1-4,few,TRBV4-1,NA,CASSQYGEKLFF,TGCGCCAGCAGCCAATATGGCGAAAAACTGTTTTTT
TRBJ1-6,NA,TRBV25-1,NA,CASSAPGGLNSPLHF,TGTGCCAGCAGTGCCCCCGGGGGGCTAAATTCACCCCTCCACTTT
TRBJ2-3,NA,TRBV9,TRBD2,CASSPGLAGGLPSTDTQYF,TGTGCCAGCAGCCCGGGACTAGCGGGGGGGCTACCCTCCACAGATACGCAGTATTTT
TRBJ1-5,NA,TRBV7-6,TRBD1,CASSLAKGQGGNQPQHF,TGTGCCAGCAGCTTAGCGAAAGGACAGGGGGGCAATCAGCCCCAGCATTTT
TRBJ2-2,NA,TRBV5-4,NA,CASSQTGELFF,TGTGCCAGCAGTCAAACCGGGGAGCTGTTTTTT
TRBJ1-2,NA,TRBV28,TRBD1,CASMPGQSYGYTF,TGTGCCAGCATGCCGGGACAGTCCTATGGCTACACCTTC
TRBJ2-1,few,TRBV4-2,TRBD2,CASSQITAGGYNEQFF,TGTGCCAGCAGCCAAATTACTGCGGGGGGGTACAATGAGCAGTTCTTC
TRBJ2-5,NA,TRBV5-1,TRBD2,CASSTGTSGQETQYF,TGCGCCAGCAGCACTGGGACTAGCGGGCAAGAGACCCAGTACTTC
TRBJ1-6,NA,TRBV11-2,TRBD1,CASSHQPGQGNSPLHF,TGTGCCAGCAGTCATCAACCGGGACAGGGCAATTCACCCCTCCACTTT
TRBJ1-2,NA,TRBV4-2,NA,CASSQSRSSINYGYTF,TGTGCCAGCAGCCAAAGTCGCAGTTCAATTAACTATGGCTACACCTTC
TRBJ1-5,once,TRBV2,TRBD1,CASSAGGRNQPQHF,TGTGCCAGCAGTGCAGGGGGCCGCAATCAGCCCCAGCATTTT
TRBJ1-1,NA,TRBV12-5,NA,CASGYARRNTEAFF,TGTGCTAGTGGTTATGCGCGGCGGAACACTGAAGCTTTCTTT
TRBJ2-1,NA,TRBV2,TRBD1,CASSEQGTGPYNEQFF,TGTGCCAGCAGTGAACAAGGGACAGGTCCCTACAATGAGCAGTTCTTC
TRBJ1-2,NA,TRBV30,TRBD1,CAWRLTGRGDGYTF,TGTGCCTGGAGACTTACGGGCAGGGGGGATGGCTACACCTTC
TRBJ1-1,few,TRBV6-5,NA,CASSYSGGIDTEAFF,TGTGCCAGCAGTTACTCGGGGGGGATAGACACTGAAGCTTTCTTT